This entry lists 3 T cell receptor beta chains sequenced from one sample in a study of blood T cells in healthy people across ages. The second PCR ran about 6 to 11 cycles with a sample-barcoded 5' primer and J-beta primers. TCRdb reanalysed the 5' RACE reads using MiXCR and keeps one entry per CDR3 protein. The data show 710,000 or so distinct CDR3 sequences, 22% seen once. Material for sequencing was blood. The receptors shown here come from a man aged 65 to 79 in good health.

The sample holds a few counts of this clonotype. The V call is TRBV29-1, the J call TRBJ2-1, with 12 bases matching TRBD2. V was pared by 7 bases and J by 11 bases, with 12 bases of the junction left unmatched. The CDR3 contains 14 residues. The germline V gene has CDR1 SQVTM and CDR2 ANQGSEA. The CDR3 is CSAQLPGTSGQQFF. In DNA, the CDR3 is TGCAGCGCCCAGCTTCCCGGGACTAGCGGGCAGCAGTTCTTC.

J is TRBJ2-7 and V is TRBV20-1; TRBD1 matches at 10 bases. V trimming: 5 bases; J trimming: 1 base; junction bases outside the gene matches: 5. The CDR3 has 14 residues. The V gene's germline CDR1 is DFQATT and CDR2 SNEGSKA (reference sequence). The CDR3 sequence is CSAAGTGDSYEQYF. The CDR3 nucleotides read TGCAGTGCTGCCGGGACAGGGGATTCCTACGAGCAGTACTTC.

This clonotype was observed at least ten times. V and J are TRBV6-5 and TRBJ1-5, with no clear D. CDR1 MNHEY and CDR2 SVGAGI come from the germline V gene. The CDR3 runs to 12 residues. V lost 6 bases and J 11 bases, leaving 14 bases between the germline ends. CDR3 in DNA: TGTGCCAGCAGCTTCGACAACGGGGCCCAGCATTTT. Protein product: CASSFDNGAQHF.